Below, 28 T cell receptor beta chains from the same sample are listed, as sequenced in a study of blood T cell repertoires in COVID-19. The repertoire was sequenced with immunoSEQ multiplex PCR; TCRdb's copy has only in-frame clones and lacks some. The sample consists of about 82,000 clones, 75% to 85% of them appearing once. Sequences were obtained from peripheral blood. The receptors shown here come from a man in his 60s with COVID-19, enrolled during active disease.

The chain is built from TRBV19 and TRBJ1-1; no clear D. This CDR3 has 14 amino acids. The V gene lost 3 bases and the J gene lost 0 bases, with 8 bases spanning the gap. From germline, CDR1 is LNHDA and CDR2 SQIVND (reference sequence). The CDR3 reads CASSMEVVNTEAFF. The CDR3 DNA is TGTGCCAGTAGTATGGAGGTAGTGAACACTGAAGCTTTCTTT.

The chain carries TRBV5-1 and TRBJ1-1; D may be TRBD1 (6 bases). CDR3 length: 14 residues. The germline V gene has CDR1 SGHRS and CDR2 YFSETQ. V dropped 0 bases and J dropped 2 bases, with 8 bases sitting between them. The CDR3 DNA sequence: TGCGCCAGCAGCTTGGAGACAGGAAACACTGAAGCTTTCTTT. Encoded protein: CASSLETGNTEAFF.

CDR3 residues: CASSAPEAVNTGELFF. The CDR3 coding sequence is TGTGCCAGCAGCGCACCGGAGGCGGTGAACACCGGGGAGCTGTTTTTT. The chain couples TRBV13 to TRBJ2-2; TRBD2 is a possible D gene (5 bases). This CDR3 has 16 residues. Germline V gives CDR1 PRHDT, CDR2 FYEKMQ (reference sequence). V lost 5 bases, J lost 1 base, and 14 bases lay in between.

The genes are TRBV27 and TRBJ2-1; 7 positions agree with TRBD1. V dropped 6 bases and J dropped 4; count of bases not matched to a gene: 9. Germline V lookup: CDR1 MNHEY, CDR2 SMNVEV (reference sequence). This CDR3 is built from 15 residues. In DNA form, the CDR3 reads TGTGCCAGCAGATTCTCCGGGACAGCGTACAATGAGCAGTTCTTC. It encodes CASRFSGTAYNEQFF.

This clone was seen a single time. The chain carries TRBV30 and TRBJ1-1; D gene ambiguous. The germline V gene has CDR1 GTSNPN and CDR2 SVGIG (reference sequence). The length of the CDR3 is 13 residues. V lost 4 bases, J lost 2 bases, and 11 bases lay in between. This CDR3 reads CAWTRERNTEAFF. The DNA of the CDR3 is TGTGCCTGGACGCGGGAGCGAAACACTGAAGCTTTCTTT. The variable domain in full, with the rest retrieved from reference TRBV30 and TRBJ1-1, is SQTIHQWPATLVQPVGSPLSLECTVEGTSNPNLYWYRQAAGRGLQLLFYSVGIGQISSEVPQNLSASRPQDRQFILSSKKLLLSDSGFYLCAWTRERNTEAFFGQGTRLTVV.

The V call is TRBV6-6, the J call TRBJ2-7; no clear D. The V end lost 6 bases, the J end lost 2 bases, and 8 bases lay between the germline ends. Germline V gene sequence: CDR1 MNHNY, CDR2 SVGAGI (reference sequence). The CDR3 has 12 residues. The CDR3 sequence is CASSASPYEQYF. CDR3 coding DNA: TGTGCCAGCAGCGCCAGTCCCTACGAGCAGTACTTC.

V is TRBV11-2 and J is TRBJ2-3; weak D call: TRBD2 (6 bases). From germline, CDR1 is SGHAT and CDR2 FQNNGV. CDR3 size: 19 residues. V was trimmed by 0 bases and J by 0 bases, leaving 19 bases between them. CDR3 loop: CASSLDRMGTGVSTDTQYF. In nucleotides, the CDR3 is TGTGCCAGCAGCTTAGATCGGATGGGCACGGGGGTGAGCACAGATACGCAGTATTTT.

The chain has TRBV7-3 and TRBJ2-1, with 8 bases that match TRBD2. This CDR3 is built from 13 residues. Trimming cost V 8 bases and J 9 bases; bases outside gene matches: 9. CDR1 SGHTA and CDR2 FQGTGA come from the germline V gene. CDR3 loop: CASRGGGRTEQFF. In DNA, the CDR3 is TGTGCCAGCCGTGGCGGGGGGAGGACTGAGCAGTTCTTC.

This chain links TRBV7-2 with TRBJ2-3; 8 bases line up with TRBD1. The CDR3 loop spans 16 amino acids. Germline CDR1 SGHTA, CDR2 FQGNSA. The ends lost 3 bases at V and 1 base at J; junction bases unmatched: 6. CDR3 DNA: TGTGCCAGCAGCTTGGCAGGGGGCGCGGGCACAGATACGCAGTATTTT. It is translated as CASSLAGGAGTDTQYF. Filled out from reference TRBV7-2 and TRBJ2-3, the complete variable domain reads GAGVSQSPSNKVTEKGKDVELRCDPISGHTALYWYRQSLGQGLEFLIYFQGNSAPDKSGLPSDRFSAERTGGSVSTLTIQRTQQEDSAVYLCASSLAGGAGTDTQYFGPGTRLTVL.

A single count supports this clone. The chain carries TRBV5-1 and TRBJ2-3; D may be TRBD1 (5 bases). Per the germline V gene, CDR1 is SGHRS and CDR2 is YFSETQ. Between the trimmed V and J ends, which lost 6 bases and 3 bases, there was a span of 11 bases. This CDR3 contains 13 residues. CDR3 bases: TGCGCCAGCAATCAGGGTGGGACAGATACGCAGTATTTT. Amino acid sequence: CASNQGGTDTQYF. Full variable domain (remainder filled in from reference TRBV5-1 and TRBJ2-3): KAGVTQTPRYLIKTRGQQVTLSCSPISGHRSVSWYQQTPGQGLQFLFEYFSETQRNKGNFPGRFSGRQFSNSRSEMNVSTLELGDSALYLCASNQGGTDTQYFGPGTRLTVL.

The rearrangement uses TRBV9 and TRBJ1-2; 8 bases fit TRBD1. The length of the CDR3 is 18 residues. Trimming cost V 0 bases and J 5 bases; bases outside gene matches: 15. From germline, CDR1 is SGDLS and CDR2 YYNGEE. CDR3 sequence (DNA): TGTGCCAGCAGCGTAGACCGGCAGGGGGCGCCCGGTTTGTATGGCTACACCTTC. It encodes CASSVDRQGAPGLYGYTF. The full variable domain, its missing parts supplied by reference TRBV9 and TRBJ1-2, is DSGVTQTPKHLITATGQRVTLRCSPRSGDLSVYWYQQSLDQGLQFLIQYYNGEERAKGNILERFSAQQFPDLHSELNLSSLELGDSALYFCASSVDRQGAPGLYGYTFGSGTRLTVV.

The chain is built from TRBV6-5 and TRBJ1-1, with 7 bases aligning to TRBD1. The CDR3 spans 12 residues. Germline CDR1 is MNHEY and CDR2 is SVGAGI. V gave up 6 bases and J gave up 11 bases; unmatched junction bases: 9. The CDR3 loop is CASRGPTGWAFF. CDR3 bases: TGTGCCAGCAGGGGGCCGACAGGGTGGGCTTTCTTT.

The chain uses TRBV4-2 and TRBJ1-1; 9 bases line up with TRBD1. The CDR3 is 15 amino acids. V gave up 1 base and J gave up 5 bases; unmatched junction bases: 5. Germline-derived CDR1 and CDR2 are LGHNA and YNFKEQ. The chain's CDR3 is CASSQVDRGETEAFF. The CDR3 DNA reads as TGTGCCAGCAGCCAAGTAGACAGGGGGGAAACTGAAGCTTTCTTT.

This clone appeared a single time. The J gene is TRBJ2-6, the V gene TRBV19; 7 nucleotides agree with TRBD1. Unmatched junction bases numbered 2, after V lost 2 bases and J lost 4 bases. CDR1 is LNHDA and CDR2 is SQIVND in the germline V gene (reference sequence). The CDR3 consists of 15 residues. The CDR3 reads CASSIRGLGANVLTF. The CDR3 coding sequence is TGTGCCAGTAGTATAAGGGGGCTAGGGGCCAACGTCCTGACTTTC.

The chain links TRBV14 to TRBJ1-1; possible D gene TRBD1, 6 bases. CDR1 and CDR2 from the germline V gene are SGHDN and FVKESK. V was cut by 1 base and J by 5 bases, with 11 bases left in between. This CDR3 region has 14 residues. The CDR3, as DNA: TGTGCCAGCAGCCAAGTGGGGGCGAGGACTGAAGCTTTCTTT. This translates into CASSQVGARTEAFF.

The V gene is TRBV28, the J gene TRBJ1-5; TRBD1 matches at 9 bases. V trimming: 8 bases; J trimming: 0 bases; junction bases outside the gene matches: 8. The CDR3 spans 16 residues. Per the germline V gene, CDR1 is MDHEN and CDR2 is SYDVKM. The CDR3 loop reads CASLQGAHYSNQPQHF. The CDR3 DNA follows: TGTGCCAGCCTACAGGGGGCCCATTATAGCAATCAGCCCCAGCATTTT. The whole variable domain, remainder taken from reference TRBV28 and TRBJ1-5, is DVKVTQSSRYLVKRTGEKVFLECVQDMDHENMFWYRQDPGLGLRLIYFSYDVKMKEKGDIPEGYSVSREKKERFSLILESASTNQTSMYLCASLQGAHYSNQPQHFGDGTRLSIL.

A remark on this clone: Other nucleotide sequences from this sample produce the same CDR3. V usage is TRBV3-1 (or the pseudogene TRBV3-2) and J usage is TRBJ1-4; D is unresolved. V was cut by 3 bases and J by 5 bases, with 7 bases left in between. The CDR3 covers 13 residues. Germline V gene sequence: CDR1 LGHDT, CDR2 YNNKEL (reference sequence). The DNA for the CDR3 is TGTGCCAGCAGCCAGCGCGGAAATGAAAAACTGTTTTTT. Its translation: CASSQRGNEKLFF.

The V gene is TRBV20-1, the J gene TRBJ2-5; tentative D call: TRBD1 (6 bases). Trimming left V 3 bases short and J 5 bases short, with 13 bases between. In germline, CDR1 is DFQATT, CDR2 SNEGSKA (reference sequence). The CDR3 consists of 13 residues. The CDR3 spells CSASLGGDETQYF. In nucleotides, the CDR3 is TGCAGTGCTAGTCTAGGGGGTGACGAGACCCAGTACTTC.

The chain is built from TRBV6-6 and TRBJ2-5, with D perhaps matching TRBD1 (6 bases). Germline values: CDR1 MNHNY, CDR2 SVGAGI (reference sequence). Between the trimmed V and J ends, which lost 2 bases and 1 base, there was a span of 11 bases. The CDR3 contains 15 residues. CDR3 nucleotide sequence: TGTGCCAGCAGTTACCTAACGACAGGCCAAGAGACCCAGTACTTC. As protein: CASSYLTTGQETQYF.

DNA for the CDR3: TGTGCCAGCAGCTTGGGGGGTCTAGCGACCAACAATGAGCAGTTCTTC. This encodes CASSLGGLATNNEQFF. The chain is built from TRBV5-4 and TRBJ2-1; weak D call: TRBD2 (6 bases). The CDR3 consists of 16 residues. Germline-derived CDR1 and CDR2 are SGHNT and YYREEE (reference sequence). V was cut by 0 bases and J by 5 bases, with 15 bases left in between.

This clone was counted between two and nine times. This chain connects TRBV3-1 (or the pseudogene TRBV3-2) to TRBJ1-5; D is perhaps TRBD1 (5 bases). Germline CDR1 reads LGHDT; CDR2 reads YNNKEL (reference sequence). There are 16 residues in the CDR3. V was pared by 1 base and J by 2 bases, with 12 bases between. This chain's CDR3 is CASSQGGGDGNQPQHF. DNA of the CDR3: TGTGCCAGCAGCCAAGGGGGAGGGGATGGCAATCAGCCCCAGCATTTT.

This clone came up a few times. The chain recombines TRBV7-8 with TRBJ2-7; 12 positions agree with TRBD1. CDR1 is SGHVS, CDR2 FQNEAQ, per germline. This CDR3 is built from 16 residues. Germline trimming cut 5 bases from V and 1 base from J; bases unmatched to any gene: 6. The CDR3 protein is CASSPPGQGASYEQYF. The CDR3 DNA reads as TGTGCCAGCAGCCCTCCGGGACAGGGGGCGTCCTACGAGCAGTACTTC. Together with reference TRBV7-8 and TRBJ2-7, the CDR3 gives the full variable domain: GAGVSQSPRYKVAKRGQDVALRCDPISGHVSLFWYQQALGQGPEFLTYFQNEAQLDKSGLPSDRFFAERPEGSVSTLKIQRTQQEDSAVYLCASSPPGQGASYEQYFGPGTRLTVT.

The V and J genes are TRBV11-2 and TRBJ2-1, with 7 bases identical to TRBD2. Germline V lookup: CDR1 SGHAT, CDR2 FQNNGV. J lost 6 bases, V lost 4 bases, and 12 bases had no gene match. This CDR3 is 16 amino acids long. The CDR3 loop is CASSWGLPFLPNEQFF. CDR3 bases: TGTGCCAGCAGCTGGGGACTACCGTTTTTGCCCAATGAGCAGTTCTTC.

The chain uses TRBV6-5 and TRBJ1-5; 7 bases map to TRBD1. Unmatched junction bases numbered 11, after V lost 6 bases and J lost 6 bases. The CDR3 loop spans 15 amino acids. Germline-derived CDR1 and CDR2 are MNHEY and SVGAGI. CDR3 in amino acids: CASRVYRGTGQPQHF. The CDR3 DNA follows: TGTGCCAGCAGAGTTTACAGGGGTACTGGTCAGCCCCAGCATTTT.

V is TRBV6-1 and J is TRBJ1-5, with a possible D match to TRBD1 (6 bases). The CDR3 has 15 residues. CDR1 and CDR2 from the germline V gene are MNHNS and SASEGT. Trimming took off 3 bases at V and 6 bases at J, with 15 bases between the two ends. CDR3 sequence: CASSDTGHAGQPQHF. The CDR3 DNA reads TGTGCCAGCAGTGATACAGGGCACGCGGGTCAGCCCCAGCATTTT.

This rearrangement joins TRBV6-4 to TRBJ2-2; 7 nucleotides agree with TRBD2. CDR1 and CDR2 (germline): MRHNA, SNTAGT. The CDR3 contains 15 residues. V was clipped by 6 bases and J by 3 bases; unmatched bases: 7. The CDR3 DNA reads as TGTGCCAGCAGCCGGGAGGAAGGGCACACCGGGGAGCTGTTTTTT. Amino acids: CASSREEGHTGELFF.

The rearrangement links TRBV4-1 to TRBJ1-4, with 8 bases fitting TRBD1. The CDR3 contains 15 residues. Germline V CDR1 and CDR2: MGHRA, YSYEKL. V shed 9 bases, J shed 4 bases, and the junction held 10 bases outside the gene matches. The CDR3 region has the DNA TGCGCCAGTAAAGCGGAGGGGACAGGTAATGAAAAACTGTTTTTT. Its translation is CASKAEGTGNEKLFF.

This chain links TRBV5-1 with TRBJ1-2; D may be TRBD1 (5 bases). CDR1 SGHRS and CDR2 YFSETQ come from the germline V gene. The germline V and J ends were trimmed by 3 bases and 6 bases, with 15 bases remaining between them. This CDR3 has 14 amino acids. In nucleotides, the CDR3 is TGCGCCAGCAGCTGGTCTTCAGGGAAGCATGGCTACACCTTC. Translation gives CASSWSSGKHGYTF.